This T cell receptor (beta chain) was sequenced in a study of cytomegalovirus exposure and HLA in healthy donors. For this clone: Its antigen is still unknown.

Between the trimmed V and J ends, which lost 3 bases and 1 base, there was a span of 18 bases. CDR1 is ENHRY, CDR2 SYGVKD, per germline. The CDR3 has 18 residues. The data were produced by immunoSEQ multiplex PCR, yet TCRdb's version contains in-frame clones alone and is incomplete. The repertoire holds about 130,000 clones, with about nine tenths as singletons. Whole-study findings and limits: CMV antigen specificity of a few CMV-associated chains was confirmed in vitro. Researchers catalogued 160 or so TCR beta chains as cytomegalovirus-associated.

What was sequenced was PBMCs. The receptor comes from a man aged 30 to 39 in good health and CMV-seronegative. V gene TRBV10-3 combines with J gene TRBJ2-2, with D perhaps TRBD1 (5 bases). The CDR3 region has the DNA TGTGCCATCAGTGACCACGATTCACAGGTCATGAACACCGGGGAGCTGTTTTTT. Translating gives CAISDHDSQVMNTGELFF.